This TCR beta chain was sequenced in a study of CXCR3-negative and CXCR3-positive naive CD8 T cells. Study information: The libraries yielded about 135 million TRB reads, about 1.5 +/- 0.3 million each.

All TRB cDNA libraries came from 5' RACE performed with UMI labels. TCRdb reprocessed the 5' RACE reads, keeping one entry per CDR3 protein, no DNA. The table for this sample gives tens of thousands of distinct CDR3 sequences. Study-wide points: Hydrophobicity was higher for TRB CDR3s found in CXCR3-positive naive cells than in CXCR3-negative naive cells.

Subsets of CD8+ T cells were each sorted in triplicate at approximately 270,000 cells apiece. Naive CD8+ T cells carried a CD45RO-CCR7+CD27+CD95- phenotype. To note about this clonotype: The target antigen is unknown.

This CDR3 is built from 17 residues. Germline CDR1 is MDHEN and CDR2 is SYDVKM. This sequence originates from a human donor in good health. Some clones in this sample may be carry-over from other donors' samples. The V gene is TRBV28, the J gene TRBJ2-5; the D call of TRBD2 rests on TCRdb alone, since no DNA is present to check it. Sequenced input: naive CXCR3+ CD8+ T cells from blood. Subset in this sample: CD45RO-CCR7+CD27+CD95- naive CD8+ T cells expressing CXCR3 (TNR3+). The CDR3 sequence: CASSPGPAGGPQETQYF. Together with reference TRBV28 and TRBJ2-5, the CDR3 gives the full variable domain: DVKVTQSSRYLVKRTGEKVFLECVQDMDHENMFWYRQDPGLGLRLIYFSYDVKMKEKGDIPEGYSVSREKKERFSLILESASTNQTSMYLCASSPGPAGGPQETQYFGPGTRLLVL.